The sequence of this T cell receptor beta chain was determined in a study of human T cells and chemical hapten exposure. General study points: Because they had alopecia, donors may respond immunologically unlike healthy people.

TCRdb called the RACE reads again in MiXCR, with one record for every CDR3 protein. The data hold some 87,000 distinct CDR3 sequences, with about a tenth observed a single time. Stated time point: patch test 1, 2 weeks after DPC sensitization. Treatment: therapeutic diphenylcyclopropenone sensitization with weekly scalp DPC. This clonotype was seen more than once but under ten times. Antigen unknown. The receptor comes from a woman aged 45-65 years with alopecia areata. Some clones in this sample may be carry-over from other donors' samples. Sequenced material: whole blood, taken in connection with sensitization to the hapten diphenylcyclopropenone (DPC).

CDR3 sequence reads: CASSDERMANQPQHF. CDR3 DNA sequence: TGTGCCAGCAGTGATGAACGGATGGCAAATCAGCCCCAGCATTTT. The chain joins TRBV6-4 to TRBJ1-5; no reliable D call. CDR3 length: 15 amino acids. Germline V gene sequence: CDR1 MRHNA, CDR2 SNTAGT. V lost 3 bases, J lost 4 bases, and 13 bases lay in between.